These T cell receptor beta chains were read from a single sample in a study of T cell repertoires in cytomegalovirus infection. TCRdb ran MiXCR on the reads and lists one entry per CDR3 protein. This sample has under 150,000 distinct CDR3 sequences; roughly a quarter occur once, and the top ten carry 30% to 40%. These receptors' antigens are unknown. Material for sequencing was PBMCs, sequenced either directly or after in vitro stimulation (not recorded which). The receptor source for this set is a human donor in good health (CMV status not recorded). Some clones in this sample may be carry-over from other donors' samples. The CDR3 runs from the conserved cysteine through the conserved F or W. Fields, in order: V gene, D gene, CDR3 length, clone size, J gene, CDR3 DNA, CDR3 protein. D genes are given only for firm matches. Clone size is stated in some rows and not others, as once, few, many or a class when expanded.

TRBV20-1,.,14,few,TRBJ2-7,TGCAGTGCTAGATATTTTACTTTCTCCTACGAGCAGTACTTC,CSARYFTFSYEQYF
TRBV20-1,TRBD2,15,.,TRBJ2-3,TGCAGTGCTAGAGTCCCTAGCGGGGACACAGATACGCAGTATTTT,CSARVPSGDTDTQYF
TRBV6-6,.,16,.,TRBJ2-2,TGTGCCAGCAGTTCGCCGGGCAGCGCGAACACCGGGGAGCTGTTTTTT,CASSSPGSANTGELFF
TRBV12-3/TRBV12-4,.,14,.,TRBJ1-3,TGTGCCAGCAGTTTCCAGGGGCTTGGAAACACCATATATTTT,CASSFQGLGNTIYF
TRBV7-9,.,15,.,TRBJ2-7,TGTGCCAGCAGCGACCTGAGGTTTTTCTCCTACGAGCAGTACTTC,CASSDLRFFSYEQYF
TRBV19,.,16,.,TRBJ2-2,TGTGCCAGTAGTATGTTCCGACAGGCGAACACCGGGGAGCTGTTTTTT,CASSMFRQANTGELFF
TRBV15,.,17,few,TRBJ1-1,TGTGCCACCAGCGAGCCTATCGGACAGACGATAAACACTGAAGCTTTCTTT,CATSEPIGQTINTEAFF
TRBV18,TRBD2,15,.,TRBJ2-1,TGTGCCAGCTCAACCGGGACTAGCGGGAGTAATGAGCAGTTCTTC,CASSTGTSGSNEQFF
TRBV2,.,15,many,TRBJ2-3,TGTGCCAGCAGTGAGAACGGTTTGGGGGGAGATACGCAGTATTTT,CASSENGLGGDTQYF
TRBV7-6,.,17,many,TRBJ2-1,TGTGCCAGCAGCTTGCGGGCTAGCGTACTATCCTACAATGAGCAGTTCTTC,CASSLRASVLSYNEQFF
TRBV6-1,TRBD2,15,few,TRBJ2-3,TGTGCCAGCACCAAAGCGGGAGGGATTGAGGATACGCAGTATTTT,CASTKAGGIEDTQYF
TRBV20-1,.,15,.,TRBJ1-1,TGCAGTGCTAGCCGATTACCGGGACATCGCACTGAAGCTTTCTTT,CSASRLPGHRTEAFF
TRBV7-8,.,13,many,TRBJ2-6,TGTGCCAGCAGCTATGGTGGGGCCAACGTCCTGACTTTC,CASSYGGANVLTF
TRBV27,.,14,.,TRBJ2-1,TGTGCCAGCAGTTTGGCGGGGGCGCACAATGAGCAGTTCTTC,CASSLAGAHNEQFF